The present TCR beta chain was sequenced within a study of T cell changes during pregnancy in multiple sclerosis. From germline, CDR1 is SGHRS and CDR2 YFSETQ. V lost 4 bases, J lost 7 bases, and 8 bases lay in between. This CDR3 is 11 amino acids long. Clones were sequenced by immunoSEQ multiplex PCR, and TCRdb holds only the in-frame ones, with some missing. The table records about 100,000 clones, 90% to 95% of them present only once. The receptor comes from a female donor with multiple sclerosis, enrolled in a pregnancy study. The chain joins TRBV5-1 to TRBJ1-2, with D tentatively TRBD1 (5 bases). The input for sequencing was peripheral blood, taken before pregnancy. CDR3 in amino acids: CASSIRAGYTF. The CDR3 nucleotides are TGCGCCAGCAGCATCAGGGCTGGCTACACCTTC.